A selection of T cell receptor beta chains follows, all from one sample in a study of cytomegalovirus exposure and HLA in healthy donors. The assay was immunoSEQ multiplex PCR, and TCRdb's table has in-frame clones only and misses some. The sample includes some 99,000 clones, around three quarters of them seen just once. What was sequenced was PBMCs. The receptors here all came from a woman between 50 and 59 years old in good health and CMV-seropositive. The CDR3 runs from the conserved cysteine through the conserved F or W. D genes are given only for firm matches. Clone size is given for some rows only: seen once, a few or many times, or a class if the clone is expanded.

clone size,CDR3 length,D gene,J gene,V gene,CDR3 DNA,CDR3 protein
few,13,TRBD1,TRBJ2-4,TRBV7-2,TGTGCCAGCAGCCCGACAGGGTTAAACATTCAGTACTTC,CASSPTGLNIQYF
NA,15,TRBD1,TRBJ1-2,TRBV10-3,TGTGCCATCACCGGGACAGGCGAATCGAACTATGGCTACACCTTC,CAITGTGESNYGYTF
NA,16,TRBD1,TRBJ2-3,TRBV7-2,TGTGCCAGCAGCCGACAGGACAGGGTATCCACAGATACGCAGTATTTT,CASSRQDRVSTDTQYF
NA,15,TRBD1,TRBJ2-1,TRBV7-8,TGTGCCAGCAGTAGGGACAGGGGAGATTACAATGAGCAGTTCTTC,CASSRDRGDYNEQFF
NA,14,NA,TRBJ1-2,TRBV7-9,TGTGCCAGCAGCTTAGACAGGGCAACGGGTGGCTACACCTTC,CASSLDRATGGYTF
NA,14,NA,TRBJ2-4,TRBV10-3,TGTGCCATCAGTGCGGGGCGGGACGGGGACATTCAGTACTTC,CAISAGRDGDIQYF
NA,15,NA,TRBJ2-2,TRBV18,TGTGCCAGCTCACCGCCGGCAGCGAACGCCGGGGAGCTGTTTTTT,CASSPPAANAGELFF
NA,14,NA,TRBJ2-7,TRBV2,TGTGCCAGCAGCCTGACTACTTTCTGGGACGAGCAGTACTTC,CASSLTTFWDEQYF
NA,15,TRBD2,TRBJ2-2,TRBV2,TGTGCCAGCAGTTTTAGCGGGGGGGCGGCCGGGGAGCTGTTTTTT,CASSFSGGAAGELFF
once,14,NA,TRBJ2-1,TRBV21-1,TGTGCCAGCAGCAACCCCCTAGTCTCAAATGAGCAGTTCTTC,CASSNPLVSNEQFF
NA,11,NA,TRBJ2-7,TRBV7-2,TGTGCCAGCAGCACCGGCTACGAGCAGTACTTC,CASSTGYEQYF
few,13,NA,TRBJ1-4,TRBV6-5,TGTGCCAGCAGTTACGAAAGAAGGGGAAAACTGTTTTTT,CASSYERRGKLFF
few,18,TRBD2,TRBJ2-6,TRBV4-2,TGTGCCAGCAGCCAAGTAACTAGCGGGGGCTCTGGGGCCAACGGCCTGACTTTC,CASSQVTSGGSGANGLTF
NA,15,NA,TRBJ1-1,TRBV15,TGTGCCACCAGCAGAGATCTCGGGGTGAACACTGAAGCTTTCTTT,CATSRDLGVNTEAFF
NA,13,NA,TRBJ2-7,TRBV6-1,TGTGCCAGCAGCCGTTCGGGGTCCTACGAGCAGTACTTC,CASSRSGSYEQYF
NA,13,TRBD2,TRBJ2-3,TRBV7-3,TGTGCCAGCAGCTTACGCGGGGGAGATACGCAGTATTTT,CASSLRGGDTQYF
NA,19,TRBD1,TRBJ1-5,TRBV27,TGTGCCAGCAGTTTCTCGGGGGGGACAGGGGGCCTTAGGGATCAGCCCCAGCATTTT,CASSFSGGTGGLRDQPQHF
NA,15,NA,TRBJ2-7,TRBV7-2,TGTGCCAGCAGCTTAGAAGCGGGCCCCTCCTACGAGCAGTACTTC,CASSLEAGPSYEQYF
NA,13,NA,TRBJ1-1,TRBV11-2,TGTGCCAGCAGCTTGTCGGGTGGAACTGAAGCTTTCTTT,CASSLSGGTEAFF
NA,16,TRBD2,TRBJ2-7,TRBV2,TGTGCCAGCAGGGAGACTAGCGGGAGAAGCAGCCGCGAGCAGTACTTC,CASRETSGRSSREQYF
NA,18,TRBD1,TRBJ1-3,TRBV4-2,TGTGCCAGCAGCTACCGGGACAGGGGGTTCTACTCTGGAAACACCATATATTTT,CASSYRDRGFYSGNTIYF
NA,14,TRBD2,TRBJ2-2,TRBV10-3,TGTGCCGTCTCACTAGCGGGGAACACCGGGGAGCTGTTTTTT,CAVSLAGNTGELFF
NA,16,TRBD1,TRBJ1-1,TRBV5-1,TGCGCCAGCAAGTGGGGACAGGGGGCGCGGGGCACTGAAGCTTTCTTT,CASKWGQGARGTEAFF
NA,12,TRBD1,TRBJ1-5,TRBV2,TGTGCCAGCAGCCCCGACAGGGAGGCCCAGCATTTT,CASSPDREAQHF
NA,15,NA,TRBJ2-5,TRBV9,TGTGCCAGCAGCGCGTCAGGTGCCCCTCAAGAGACCCAGTACTTC,CASSASGAPQETQYF
NA,15,NA,TRBJ1-5,TRBV10-3,TGTGCCATCAGTGACGTCGGTCCTAGCAATCAGCCCCAGCATTTT,CAISDVGPSNQPQHF
NA,14,NA,TRBJ2-7,TRBV29-1,TGCAGCGTCGAATATCCGGGGGATGAGTCCGAGCAGTACTTC,CSVEYPGDESEQYF
NA,16,TRBD2,TRBJ2-3,TRBV5-6,TGTGCCAGCAGCTCCGGACCAGCGGGAGTAAGAGATACGCAGTATTTT,CASSSGPAGVRDTQYF
NA,13,NA,TRBJ1-6,TRBV15,TGTGCCACCAGCAGAGATATTAATTCACCCCTCCACTTT,CATSRDINSPLHF
NA,16,NA,TRBJ1-5,TRBV4-1,TGCGCCAGCAGCCAAAACAATCAACCTAGCAATCAGCCCCAGCATTTT,CASSQNNQPSNQPQHF
NA,14,NA,TRBJ2-1,TRBV7-3,TGTGCCAGCAGTTCCGGGAAGAACCCCAATGAGCAGTTCTTC,CASSSGKNPNEQFF
few,14,NA,TRBJ2-5,TRBV5-4,TGTGCCAGCAGCTTCCGCCGACAGGGAGGGACCCAGTACTTC,CASSFRRQGGTQYF
NA,15,NA,TRBJ2-1,TRBV4-3,TGCGCCAGCAGCCAAGAACACGCTCCCTACAATGAGCAGTTCTTC,CASSQEHAPYNEQFF
few,13,NA,TRBJ2-5,TRBV18,TGTGCCAGCTCACCGGCCAGACAAGAGACCCAGTACTTC,CASSPARQETQYF
NA,17,NA,TRBJ2-6,TRBV5-8,TGTGCCAGCAGCTTCCCTCGACTGCCCTCTGGGGCCAACGGCCTGACTTTC,CASSFPRLPSGANGLTF
NA,14,NA,TRBJ1-2,TRBV5-5,TGTGCCAGCAGCTCGACAGGATCCCTCTATGGCTACACCTTC,CASSSTGSLYGYTF
NA,19,TRBD2,TRBJ2-1,TRBV29-1,TGCAGCGTTGAAGATCAGCACTTAGTACTAGCGGGAGGGCCAGATGAGCAGTTCTTC,CSVEDQHLVLAGGPDEQFF
few,14,NA,TRBJ2-1,TRBV7-2,TGTGCCAGCAGCTTAGGGAGCTCCTACAATGAGCAGTTCTTC,CASSLGSSYNEQFF
NA,15,NA,TRBJ2-7,TRBV7-2,TGTGCCAGCAGCTTAGGACGGACAGAAACCTACGAGCAGTACTTC,CASSLGRTETYEQYF
NA,13,TRBD1,TRBJ2-7,TRBV7-6,TGTGCCAGCAGCTCCCATAGGGGGCGGGAGCAGTACTTC,CASSSHRGREQYF
NA,14,NA,TRBJ2-7,TRBV5-8,TGTGCCAGCAGCCTCATGAGGAGCTCCTACGAGCAGTACTTC,CASSLMRSSYEQYF
NA,18,TRBD2,TRBJ2-5,TRBV7-2,TGTGCCAGCAGCTTAGAGTCTAGCGGGGGGGCCGACCAAGAGACCCAGTACTTC,CASSLESSGGADQETQYF
NA,15,NA,TRBJ2-7,TRBV5-1,TGCGCCAGCAGCTTGGGGTCTAGCTCTCGCGACGAGCAGTACTTC,CASSLGSSSRDEQYF
NA,15,NA,TRBJ2-3,TRBV11-2,TGTGCCAGCAGCTTAGGTGGGGGGAGCACAGATACGCAGTATTTT,CASSLGGGSTDTQYF